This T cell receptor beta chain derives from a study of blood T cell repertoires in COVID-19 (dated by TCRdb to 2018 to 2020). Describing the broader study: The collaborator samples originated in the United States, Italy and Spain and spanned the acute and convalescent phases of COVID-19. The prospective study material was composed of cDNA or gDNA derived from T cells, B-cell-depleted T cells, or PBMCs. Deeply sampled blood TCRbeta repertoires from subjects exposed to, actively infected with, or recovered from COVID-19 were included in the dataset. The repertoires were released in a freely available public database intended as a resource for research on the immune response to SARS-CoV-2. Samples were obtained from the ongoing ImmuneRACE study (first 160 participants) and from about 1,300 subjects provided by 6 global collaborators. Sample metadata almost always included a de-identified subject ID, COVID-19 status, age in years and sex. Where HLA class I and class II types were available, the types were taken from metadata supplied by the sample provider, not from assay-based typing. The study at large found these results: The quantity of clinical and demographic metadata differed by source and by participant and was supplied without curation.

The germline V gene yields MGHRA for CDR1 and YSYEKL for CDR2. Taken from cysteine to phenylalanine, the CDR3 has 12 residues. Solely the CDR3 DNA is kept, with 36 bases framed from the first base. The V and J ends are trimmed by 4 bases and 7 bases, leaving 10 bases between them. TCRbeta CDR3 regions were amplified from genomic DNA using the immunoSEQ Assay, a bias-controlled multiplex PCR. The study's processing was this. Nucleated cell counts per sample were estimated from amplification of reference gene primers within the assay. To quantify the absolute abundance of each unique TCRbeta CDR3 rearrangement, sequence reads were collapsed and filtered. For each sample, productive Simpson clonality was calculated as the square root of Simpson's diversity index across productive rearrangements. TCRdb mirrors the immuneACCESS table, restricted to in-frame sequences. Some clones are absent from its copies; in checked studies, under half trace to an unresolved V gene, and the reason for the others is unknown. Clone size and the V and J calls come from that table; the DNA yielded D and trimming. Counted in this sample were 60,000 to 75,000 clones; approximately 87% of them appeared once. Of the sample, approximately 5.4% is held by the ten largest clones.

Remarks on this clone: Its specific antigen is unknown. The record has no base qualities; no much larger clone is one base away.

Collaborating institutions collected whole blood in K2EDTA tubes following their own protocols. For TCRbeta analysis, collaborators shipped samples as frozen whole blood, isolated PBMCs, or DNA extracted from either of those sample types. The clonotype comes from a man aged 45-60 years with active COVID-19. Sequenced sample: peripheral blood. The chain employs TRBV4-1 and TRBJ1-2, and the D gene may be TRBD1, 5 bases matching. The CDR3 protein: CASSLGEAGYTF. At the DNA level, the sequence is TGCGCCAGCAGCCTAGGGGAGGCTGGCTACACCTTC.